The present T cell receptor (beta chain) was sequenced within a study of blood T cell repertoires in COVID-19. About the study: Donors in the United States, Italy and Spain gave samples during acute or convalescent COVID-19. T cells, B-cell-depleted T cells, or PBMCs supplied cDNA or gDNA.

Data came from immunoSEQ multiplex PCR; TCRdb stores just in-frame clones and leaves some out. The sample has 95,000 to 100,000 clones, approximately 90% seen once. The V end lost 5 bases, the J end lost 6 bases, and 13 bases lay between the germline ends. This CDR3 contains 14 residues. Germline lookup yields CDR1 SGHVS and CDR2 FQNEAQ. Material for sequencing was peripheral blood. The receptor's source is a man aged 45-60 years with acute or convalescent COVID-19. This sequence joins TRBV7-8 and TRBJ1-4, with D perhaps matching TRBD1 (6 bases). The CDR3 nucleotides are TGTGCCAGCAGCCCCTACAGGGTGGATGAAAAACTGTTTTTT. This gives the protein CASSPYRVDEKLFF.